This TCR beta chain was recovered during a study of T cells after yellow fever vaccination (dated by TCRdb to about 2019). For the wider study: The SMART-Seq v4 Ultra Low Input RNA kit was used to prepare libraries from fractions with low cell numbers. To follow T-cell clones before and after both primary and booster YFV17D yellow fever vaccination, bulk TCR alpha and beta repertoires underwent longitudinal sequencing. Two healthy male donors, one aged 18 to 29 and one aged 30 to 40 years, were included in the cohort. Bulk PBMC replicates and cell subsets were isolated from blood drawn at multiple timepoints before and after both primary and secondary immunization.

V is clipped by 2 bases and J by 8 bases, and the sequence between their germline boundaries is 18 bases long. Spanning cysteine to phenylalanine, the CDR3 consists of 15 amino acids. Of the read, only the CDR3 DNA is kept; its 45 bases are in frame from base 1. As regards this clonotype: Its binding antigen is unknown. No much larger clone is present one base from it, and per-base qualities are unavailable.

TCR cDNA was synthesized by 5'RACE template switching, which introduced a universal primer site and unique molecular identifiers. cDNA synthesis was primed from both the TCR alpha and TCR beta constant segments. Two PCR steps were used to amplify libraries, with sample barcodes and sequencing adapters being added in the second step. Sequencing of the libraries was done on either Illumina HiSeq 2500 (2x100 bp) or NovaSeq (2x150 bp). The paper's data handling went like this. MIGEC was used to demultiplex reads and collapse the reads into UMI consensus sequences, and MiXCR was used for V(D)J alignment. Using edgeR on replicate PBMC samples, clonotypes were called vaccine-responding if FDR was below 0.01 and the log2 fold change was above 5 up to day 15. Each bulk clonotype received a CD4 or CD8 identity based on whether the sequenced CD4 or CD8 repertoire contained that clonotype at higher abundance. The public reads were run again by TCRdb, first through fastp at Q25 and then through MiXCR, and only productive beta chains were kept. Every entry covers one CDR3 protein and lists the most common genes and DNA from its rows. It is TCRdb's table, rather than the study itself, that gives the V and J calls and clone size. The sample profile shows 150,000 to 200,000 distinct CDR3 sequences; 6% to 7.5% of them were found once. Of the sample, about 2.5% is held by the ten largest clones.

The full study reports these points: Because the study included only a couple of donors, the extent to which the findings can be generalized is limited. Computational filtering was required because FACS-sorted repertoires could contain abundant contaminating clonotypes from the bulk population. A small fraction of clonotypes appeared in both the CD4 and CD8 compartments, likely as a result of convergent recombination. Most clones expanded after primary vaccination (about 96% of CD4 and 80% to 90% of CD8) were re-detected after the booster, suggesting that broad memory maintenance occurred. The secondary T-cell response was found to be weaker but faster than the primary response, with a peak reached on day 5 rather than on day 15.

Read against the paper, the sample's treatment or condition label means: live attenuated yellow fever vaccine strain. PBMCs were isolated from peripheral blood using a standard Ficoll-Paque protocol. Dynabeads CD4 and CD8 positive selection kits were used to isolate the CD4 and CD8 T-cell fractions. TriZol was used to extract RNA from bulk PBMCs, CD4 and CD8 fractions, and dextramer-positive and dextramer-negative fractions. This specimen was CD4+ T cells sorted from PBMCs, taken less than 6 days after the first yellow fever vaccination. This clonotype was sampled from a man aged 18-30 years who received the YFV17D yellow fever vaccine. Here the chain combines TRBV12-3 or TRBV12-4 and TRBJ1-2, with no D gene named confidently. Here the CDR3 is given as CASSLITVDVQGYTF. The sequenced DNA: TGTGCCAGCAGTTTAATCACAGTCGACGTACAGGGCTACACCTTC.